This note documents a single T cell receptor beta chain sequence. This table comes from immunoSEQ multiplex PCR, and its TCRdb copy is limited to in-frame clones, with some not included. The data contain some 44,000 clones, more than 75% of them singletons. This entry comes from a study of OX40 agonist ivuxolimab in advanced cancers. The V segment lost 3 bases and the J segment 2 bases; nucleotides outside the gene matches: 5. CDR3 length: 15 amino acids. The V gene's germline CDR1 is MRHNA and CDR2 SNTAGT. The clonotype comes from an adult with an advanced solid tumor such as melanoma, head and neck, liver or kidney cancer. The starting material was CD4+ or CD8+ T cells sorted from blood, obtained in a trial of the OX40 agonist ivuxolimab. This chain uses TRBV6-4 with TRBJ2-7, with 9 bases fitting TRBD1. The CDR3 DNA sequence: TGTGCCAGCAGTGAACAGGGGGCCCTTCCCTACGAGCAGTACTTC. It specifies CASSEQGALPYEQYF.